The following is a T cell receptor beta chain sequence with its context. Its antigen is still unknown. TCRdb re-analysed the 5' RACE reads in MiXCR, keeping a single row per CDR3 protein. The data show 100,000 to 120,000 distinct CDR3 sequences, roughly 13% seen once. The record originates from a study of early T cells in non-severe SARS-CoV-2 infection. Study background: Sequenced material consisted of bulk RNA (from unsorted whole blood), and chains were unpaired.

Study findings and constraints: A preference for anti-spike CD8 responses marked VDJdb matching, which missed private and CD4 specificities.

Trimming left V 5 bases short and J 6 bases short, with 23 bases between. The germline V gene encodes CDR1 MNHEY and CDR2 SMNVEV (reference sequence). The CDR3 is 17 residues long. The sequenced sample was whole blood, obtained at baseline. The origin of this receptor is an adult who was a healthcare worker with PCR-confirmed SARS-CoV-2 infection or an uninfected control (not recorded which). The chain joins TRBV27 to TRBJ2-1; D possibly uses TRBD1 or TRBD2 (6 bases each). The CDR3 DNA sequence: TGTGCCAGCAGTAGCAAAGTCGGGGGCGTTGTAGGCAATGAGCAGTTCTTC. Its translation is CASSSKVGGVVGNEQFF.